This T cell receptor beta chain derives from a study of T cells in Graves' hyperthyroidism and ophthalmopathy. TCR beta CDR3 regions were amplified from RNA. Researchers ran a first-round RT-PCR on the TCR CDR3 using the HTBI primer set. TCRdb re-called the multiplex PCR reads with MiXCR, one entry per CDR3 protein. The sample contains nearly 750,000 distinct CDR3 sequences, approximately 36% of which appear only once. CDR1 is SEHNR, CDR2 FQNEAQ, per germline (reference sequence). This CDR3 contains 16 residues. The V end was cut by 5 bases, the J end by 0 bases, with 13 bases between. Each 10 ml fresh peripheral blood draw supplied the PBMCs.

The specimen was blood. The TCR comes from a woman aged 40 to 50 with Graves' hyperthyroidism. The J gene is TRBJ2-2, the V gene TRBV7-9, with a possible D match to TRBD2 (6 bases). The CDR3 sequence is CASSPGRDPNTGELFF. The CDR3 DNA reads as TGTGCCAGCAGCCCGGGGCGGGACCCGAACACCGGGGAGCTGTTTTTT.